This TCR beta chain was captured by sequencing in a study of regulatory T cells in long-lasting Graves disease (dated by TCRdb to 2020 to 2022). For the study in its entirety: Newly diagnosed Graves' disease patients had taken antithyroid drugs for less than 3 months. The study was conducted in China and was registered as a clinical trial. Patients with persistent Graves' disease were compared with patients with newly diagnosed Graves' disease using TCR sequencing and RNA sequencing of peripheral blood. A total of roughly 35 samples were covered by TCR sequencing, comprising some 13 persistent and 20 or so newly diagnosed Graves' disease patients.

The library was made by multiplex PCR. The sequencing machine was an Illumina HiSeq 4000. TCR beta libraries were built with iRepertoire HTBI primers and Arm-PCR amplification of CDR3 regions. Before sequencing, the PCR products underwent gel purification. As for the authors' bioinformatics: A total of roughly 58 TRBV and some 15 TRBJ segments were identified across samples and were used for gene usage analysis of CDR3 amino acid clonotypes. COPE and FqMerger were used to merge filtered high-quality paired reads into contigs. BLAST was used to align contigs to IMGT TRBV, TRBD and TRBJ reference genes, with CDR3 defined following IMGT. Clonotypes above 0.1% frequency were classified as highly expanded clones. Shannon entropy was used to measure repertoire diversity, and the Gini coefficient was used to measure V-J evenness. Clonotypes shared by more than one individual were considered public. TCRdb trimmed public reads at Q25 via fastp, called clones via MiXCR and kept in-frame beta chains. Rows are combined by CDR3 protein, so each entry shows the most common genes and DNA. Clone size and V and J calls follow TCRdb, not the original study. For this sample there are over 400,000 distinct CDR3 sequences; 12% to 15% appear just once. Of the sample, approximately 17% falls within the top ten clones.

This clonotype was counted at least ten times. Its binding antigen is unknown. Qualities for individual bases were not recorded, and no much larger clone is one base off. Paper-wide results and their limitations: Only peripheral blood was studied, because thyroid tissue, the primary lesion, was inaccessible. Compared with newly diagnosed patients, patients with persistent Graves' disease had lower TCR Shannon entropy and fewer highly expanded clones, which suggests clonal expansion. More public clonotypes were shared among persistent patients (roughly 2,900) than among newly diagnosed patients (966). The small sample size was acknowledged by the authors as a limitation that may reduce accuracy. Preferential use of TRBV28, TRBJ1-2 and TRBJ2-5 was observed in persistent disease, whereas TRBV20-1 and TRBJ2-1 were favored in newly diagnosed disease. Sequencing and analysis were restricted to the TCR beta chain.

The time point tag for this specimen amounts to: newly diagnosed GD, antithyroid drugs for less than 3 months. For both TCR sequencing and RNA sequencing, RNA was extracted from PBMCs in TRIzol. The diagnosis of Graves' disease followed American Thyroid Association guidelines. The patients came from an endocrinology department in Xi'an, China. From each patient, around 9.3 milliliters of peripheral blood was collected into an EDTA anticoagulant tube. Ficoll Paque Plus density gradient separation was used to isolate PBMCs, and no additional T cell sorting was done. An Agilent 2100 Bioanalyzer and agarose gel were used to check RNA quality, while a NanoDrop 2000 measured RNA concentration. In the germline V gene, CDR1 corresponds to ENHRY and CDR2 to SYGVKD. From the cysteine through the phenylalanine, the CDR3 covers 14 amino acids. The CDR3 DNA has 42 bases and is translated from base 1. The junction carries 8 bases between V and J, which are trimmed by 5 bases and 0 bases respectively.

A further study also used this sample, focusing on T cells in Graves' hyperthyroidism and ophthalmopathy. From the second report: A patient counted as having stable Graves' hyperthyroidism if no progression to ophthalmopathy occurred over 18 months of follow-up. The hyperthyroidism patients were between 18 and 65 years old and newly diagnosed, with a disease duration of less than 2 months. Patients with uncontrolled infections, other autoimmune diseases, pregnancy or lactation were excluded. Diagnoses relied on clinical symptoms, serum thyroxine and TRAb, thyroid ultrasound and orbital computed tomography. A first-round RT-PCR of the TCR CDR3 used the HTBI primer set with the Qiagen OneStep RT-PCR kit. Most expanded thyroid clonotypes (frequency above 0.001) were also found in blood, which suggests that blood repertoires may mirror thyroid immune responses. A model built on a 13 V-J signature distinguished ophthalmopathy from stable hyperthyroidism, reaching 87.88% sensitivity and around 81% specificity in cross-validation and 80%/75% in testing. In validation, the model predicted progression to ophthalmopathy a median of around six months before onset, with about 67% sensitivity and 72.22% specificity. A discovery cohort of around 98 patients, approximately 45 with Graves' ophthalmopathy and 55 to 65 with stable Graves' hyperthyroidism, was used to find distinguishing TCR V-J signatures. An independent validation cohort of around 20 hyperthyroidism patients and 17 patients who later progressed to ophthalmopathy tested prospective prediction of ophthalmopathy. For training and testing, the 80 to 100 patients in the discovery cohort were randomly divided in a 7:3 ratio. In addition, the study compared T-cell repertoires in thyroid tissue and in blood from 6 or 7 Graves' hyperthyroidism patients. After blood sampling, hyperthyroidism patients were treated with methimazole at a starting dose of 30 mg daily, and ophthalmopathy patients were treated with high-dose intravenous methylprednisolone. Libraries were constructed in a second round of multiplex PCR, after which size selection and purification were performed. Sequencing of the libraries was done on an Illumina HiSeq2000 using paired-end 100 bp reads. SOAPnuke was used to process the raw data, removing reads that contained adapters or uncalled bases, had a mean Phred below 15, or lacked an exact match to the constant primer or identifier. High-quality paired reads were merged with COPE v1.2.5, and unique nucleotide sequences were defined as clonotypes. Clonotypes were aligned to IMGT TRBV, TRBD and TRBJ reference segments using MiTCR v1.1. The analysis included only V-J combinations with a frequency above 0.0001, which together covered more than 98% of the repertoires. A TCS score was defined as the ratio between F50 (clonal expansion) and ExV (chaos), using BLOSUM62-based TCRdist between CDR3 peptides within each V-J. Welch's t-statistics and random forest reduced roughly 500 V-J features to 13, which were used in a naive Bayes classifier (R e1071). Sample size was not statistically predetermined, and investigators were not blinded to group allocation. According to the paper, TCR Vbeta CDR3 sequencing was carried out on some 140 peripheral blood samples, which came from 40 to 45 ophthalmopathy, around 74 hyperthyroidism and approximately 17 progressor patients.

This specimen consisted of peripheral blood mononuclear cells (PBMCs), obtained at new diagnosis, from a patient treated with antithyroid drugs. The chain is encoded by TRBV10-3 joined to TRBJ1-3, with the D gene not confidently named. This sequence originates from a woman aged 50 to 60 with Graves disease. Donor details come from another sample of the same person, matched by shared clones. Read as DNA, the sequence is TGTGCCATCAGTATAGGGAGCTCTGGAAACACCATATATTTT. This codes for CAISIGSSGNTIYF.